The 3 T cell receptor beta chains below come from one sample, sequenced in a study of cytomegalovirus exposure and HLA in healthy donors. PCR used 60 Vbeta primers and 13 Jbeta primers. Assay: immunoSEQ multiplex PCR; the TCRdb copy retains only in-frame clones and omits some. Of approximately 120,000 clones in the sample, about 11% were seen once. The sample consisted of PBMCs. The receptors were gathered from a woman younger than 30 in good health and CMV-seropositive.

This clone was seen a handful of times. The V and J genes are TRBV5-4 and TRBJ1-1; TRBD1 agrees at 7 bases. V shed 4 bases, J shed 2 bases, and the junction held 2 bases outside the gene matches. Germline CDR1 reads SGHNT; CDR2 reads YYREEE (reference sequence). The CDR3 has 13 residues. The CDR3 coding sequence is TGTGCCAGCAGCCGGACAGGAAACACTGAAGCTTTCTTT. Its protein is CASSRTGNTEAFF.

The chain joins TRBV6-5 to TRBJ2-7; 7 nucleotides match TRBD1. The V gene end was trimmed by 0 bases and the J gene end by 0 bases; junction bases not matched to a gene: 5. This CDR3 contains 16 residues. CDR1 and CDR2 (germline): MNHEY, SVGAGI. The CDR3 bases are TGTGCCAGCAGTTACTCGATGACAGGGTCCTCCTACGAGCAGTACTTC. As protein: CASSYSMTGSSYEQYF.

The genes are TRBV2 and TRBJ2-1; possibly TRBD2 for D (6 bases). Germline V gene lookup returns CDR1 SNHLY and CDR2 FYNNEI. Trimming cost V 4 bases and J 14 bases, with 15 bases left between them. The CDR3 has 12 residues. CDR3 coding DNA: TGTGCCAGCAGTGTCTCGATCGGGACTGAGTTCTTC. The encoded protein is CASSVSIGTEFF. Combining the CDR3 with reference TRBV2 and TRBJ2-1 gives the whole variable domain EPEVTQTPSHQVTQMGQEVILRCVPISNHLYFYWYRQILGQKVEFLVSFYNNEISEKSEIFDDQFSVERPDGSNFTLKIRSTKLEDSAMYFCASSVSIGTEFFGPGTRLTVL.